This T cell receptor beta chain was identified in a study of T cells after yellow fever vaccination. By 5'RACE template switching, TCR cDNA was produced, with a universal primer site and UMIs added in the process. TCRdb redid the calling of the 5' RACE reads with MiXCR, one entry per CDR3 protein. The table records 310,000 or so distinct CDR3 sequences, less than 4.5% of them present only once. General study results and limits: The booster response re-showed most primary clones: about 96% CD4, almost 90% CD8. In FACS-sorted repertoires, abundant clonotypes from the bulk population could appear as contaminants.

The germline CDR1 and CDR2 sequences are LGHDT and YNNKEL (reference sequence). This CDR3 spans 14 amino acids. The J segment lost 4 bases and the V segment lost 5 bases, leaving 6 bases of the junction unmatched. This clonotype was detected only a few times. What it recognizes is unknown. Sequencing used PBMCs, obtained on the day of the yellow fever booster vaccination. The chain combines TRBV3-1 with TRBJ2-7; 9 nucleotides agree with TRBD1. This clonotype was obtained from a man in his late teens or twenties who received the YFV17D yellow fever vaccine. The CDR3 spells CASSEGDRVYEQYF. The DNA for the CDR3 is TGTGCCAGCAGCGAGGGGGACAGGGTTTACGAGCAGTACTTC.